The source of this T cell receptor beta chain is a study of CD8+ T cells in alopecia areata. Overall study context: The study gave treated patients oral tofacitinib at 5 to 10 mg twice daily. Findings and caveats of the study: In blood and scalp, many expanded lesional clones persisted during tofacitinib. Against the mouse data, patients shared TCRs less clearly, possibly for HLA reasons. On tofacitinib, scalp clonality and expanded CD8+ clones among top 100 fell significantly.

RNA extraction and reverse transcription yielded cDNA as sequencing template. Assay used: immunoSEQ multiplex PCR; TCRdb lists only in-frame clones, some missing. The sample carries approximately 180,000 clones, 50% to 70% recorded once. A note on this clone: What it binds is unknown.

The CDR3 has 15 residues. Germline V gene sequence: CDR1 SEHNR, CDR2 FQNEAQ (reference sequence). V was pared by 5 bases and J by 10 bases, with 20 bases between. The treatment denotes: oral pan-JAK inhibitor, 5-10 mg twice daily. The sequence derives from a human donor with alopecia areata. The V gene is TRBV7-9, the J gene TRBJ1-4; maybe TRBD1 (6 bases). The starting material was CD4+ T cells sorted from blood, obtained at roughly week 49, from a patient treated with tofacitinib. CDR3 bases: TGTGCCAGCAGCCTTCCCGGGACAATAGAAGGAAAACTGTTTTTT. Translation: CASSLPGTIEGKLFF.